One and the same sample provided the 18 T cell receptor beta chains below, sequenced in a study of breast tumors, draining lymph nodes, adjacent tissues. Each CDR3 protein is one row after TCRdb ran MiXCR on the multiplex PCR reads. In the table there are 150,000 to 200,000 distinct CDR3 sequences, roughly 31% of which are singletons. Samples came from axillary lymph nodes draining the breast cancer. Sequencing was carried out using axillary lymph node tissue. All receptors derive from a female donor with breast cancer. Some clones in this sample may be carry-over from other donors' samples.

The genes are TRBV2 and TRBJ1-5, with TRBD1 matching 7 bases. This CDR3 region has 16 residues. Trimming took 6 bases from V and 0 from J; bases not matched to a gene: 8. The germline gives CDR1 SNHLY, CDR2 FYNNEI. This CDR3 is CASRVGTAYSNQPQHF. CDR3 sequence (DNA): TGTGCCAGCAGAGTTGGGACAGCGTATAGCAATCAGCCCCAGCATTTT. Full variable domain (missing parts from reference TRBV2 and TRBJ1-5): EPEVTQTPSHQVTQMGQEVILRCVPISNHLYFYWYRQILGQKVEFLVSFYNNEISEKSEIFDDQFSVERPDGSNFTLKIRSTKLEDSAMYFCASRVGTAYSNQPQHFGDGTRLSIL.

At least ten counts were recorded for this clonotype. The rearrangement links TRBV5-8 to TRBJ2-7, with 7 bases fitting TRBD2. The CDR3 has 13 residues. The V gene end was trimmed by 0 bases and the J gene end by 6 bases; junction bases not matched to a gene: 3. The germline CDR1 and CDR2 sequences are SGHTS and YDEGEE. The CDR3 loop is CASSLGGRGEQYF. DNA of the CDR3: TGTGCCAGCAGCTTGGGCGGGAGAGGCGAGCAGTACTTC. The full variable domain, its missing parts supplied by reference TRBV5-8 and TRBJ2-7, is EAGVTQSPTHLIKTRGQQATLRCSPISGHTSVYWYQQALGLGLQFLLWYDEGEERNRGNFPPRFSGRQFPNYSSELNVNALELEDSALYLCASSLGGRGEQYFGPGTRLTVT.

The chain carries TRBV12-3 or TRBV12-4 and TRBJ1-6; TRBD1 matches at 8 bases. The CDR3 consists of 17 residues. V lost 4 bases to trimming and J lost 11 bases; unmatched junction nucleotides: 16. The CDR3 sequence is CASSSRQGLRLNPPLHF. The CDR3 DNA reads as TGTGCCAGCAGTTCCCGACAGGGGCTTAGGCTGAATCCACCCCTCCACTTT.

This clonotype has at least ten counts. The rearrangement links TRBV12-3 or TRBV12-4 to TRBJ2-7; D uncertain. The CDR3 sequence is 13 residues long. The V and J ends lost 2 bases and 5 bases respectively, with 10 bases between them. CDR3 in DNA: TGTGCCAGCAGTTTACTTGGTGTGGACGAGCAGTACTTC. It translates to CASSLLGVDEQYF.

This clonotype came up many times. The rearrangement links TRBV7-9 to TRBJ2-7; TRBD1 matches at 7 bases. J lost 2 bases, V lost 2 bases, and 9 bases had no gene match. Germline loops: CDR1 SEHNR, CDR2 FQNEAQ (reference sequence). This CDR3 is 16 amino acids long. The CDR3 coding sequence is TGTGCCAGCAGCTTATGGGTTGAGGGGGCGGCCTACGAGCAGTACTTC. Translating gives CASSLWVEGAAYEQYF.

The chain is built from TRBV7-2 and TRBJ1-6; 12 positions match TRBD1. V lost 5 bases and J lost 7; bases outside the gene matches: 12. Per germline, CDR1 SGHTA and CDR2 FQGNSA. This CDR3 comprises 18 residues. CDR3: CASSTPGTGGQGNSPLHF. The CDR3 DNA reads TGTGCCAGCAGCACCCCCGGGACAGGGGGCCAAGGAAATTCACCCCTCCACTTT.

This clonotype has a count of ten or more. This may be a read error, as it is one base from a much larger clone. CDR3 DNA: TGCAGTGCTAGAGTGGGGACAGGGAACACTTCACCCCTCCACTTT. As protein: CSARVGTGNTSPLHF. The V gene is TRBV20-1, the J gene TRBJ1-6, with 9 bases identical to TRBD1. The V and J ends lost 1 base and 9 bases, in that order; junction bases with no gene match: 7. The CDR3 is 15 residues long. Looked up from germline, CDR1 is DFQATT and CDR2 is SNEGSKA (reference sequence).

This clonotype was seen only a few times. This may come from a read error, since a much larger clone is one base off. The chain uses TRBV20-1 and TRBJ2-1; TRBD1 agrees at 8 bases. Germline CDR1 DFQATT, CDR2 SNEGSKA (reference sequence). The CDR3 loop spans 14 amino acids. The CDR3 region has the DNA TGCAGTGCTAGAGGGACAGGGTACGGGCATGAGCAGCTCTTC. It codes for CSARGTGYGHEQLF.

Note on this clonotype: This sequence may be a read error, since a much larger clone differs from it by one base. The chain uses TRBV6-5 and TRBJ2-6; D gene ambiguous. Germline V CDR1 and CDR2: MNHEY, SVGAGI. The CDR3 is 16 amino acids. Trimming left V 4 bases short and J 0 bases short, with 10 bases between. This CDR3 reads CASSSGPSSGANVLTF. The CDR3, as DNA: TGTGCCAGCAGTTCCGGCCCGAGCTCTGGGGCCAACGTCCTGACTTTC.

With regard to this clonotype: This CDR3 fails to terminate in the conserved phenylalanine or tryptophan, so it likely reflects a read error. The J gene is TRBJ2-5, the V gene TRBV12-3 or TRBV12-4; D might be TRBD1 or TRBD2, each matching 5 bases. The V end was cut by 6 bases, the J end by 4 bases, with 12 bases between. The CDR3 has 13 amino acids. DNA for the CDR3: TGTGCCAGCAGCCCCCGGGGCGGAGAGACCCAGTACCTC. Protein product: CASSPRGGETQYL.

The V gene is TRBV4-2, the J gene TRBJ1-6; unclear D gene. Germline-derived CDR1 and CDR2 are LGHNA and YNFKEQ. The CDR3 has 15 residues. V was pared by 0 bases and J by 8 bases, with 11 bases between. CDR3 residues: CASSQDHGEDSPLHF. The DNA of the CDR3 is TGTGCCAGCAGCCAAGATCATGGGGAGGATTCACCCCTCCACTTT.

As to this clonotype: Germline and junction disagree at one end, which may indicate a read error. The chain uses TRBV10-3 and TRBJ2-3; D is unresolved. This CDR3 spans 13 amino acids. The germline V gene encodes CDR1 ENHRY and CDR2 SYGVKD. The CDR3 nucleotides are TGTGCCACCCAGAGTAAGAGCACAGATACGCAGTACTTT. It specifies CATQSKSTDTQYF.

This clonotype occurred many times. This sequence joins TRBV6-6 and TRBJ2-5; TRBD2 matches 14 bases. Trimming removed 5 bases from V and 4 bases from J; junction bases left unmatched: 3. From germline, CDR1 is MNHNY and CDR2 SVGAGI (reference sequence). This CDR3 comprises 15 residues. CDR3 sequence (DNA): TGTGCCAGCAGTCCGACTAGCGGGGGGGCAGAGACCCAGTACTTC. Its translation is CASSPTSGGAETQYF.

The table lists this clonotype with a count of one. A much larger clone is a single base away; this may be a read error. The CDR3 nucleotides are TGTGCCAGCAGCGCACAAAGGACAGATACGCGGTATTTT. Translating it yields CASSAQRTDTRYF. The J gene is TRBJ2-3, the V gene TRBV7-2; the D gene is possibly TRBD1 (6 bases). CDR1 is SGHTA and CDR2 is FQGNSA in the germline V gene. CDR3 length equals 13 residues.

This clonotype was counted at least ten times. The V call is TRBV20-1, the J call TRBJ2-7, with D perhaps matching TRBD2 (6 bases). CDR1 and CDR2 from the germline V gene are DFQATT and SNEGSKA (reference sequence). The germline V and J ends were trimmed by 0 bases and 7 bases, with 13 bases remaining between them. The CDR3 is 13 residues long. CDR3: CSAREDYRGEQYF. DNA for the CDR3: TGCAGTGCTAGAGAAGACTATCGGGGGGAGCAGTACTTC.

In its sample, this clonotype was seen many times. The chain carries TRBV4-2 and TRBJ2-1; TRBD2 matches 12 bases. The V gene's germline CDR1 is LGHNA and CDR2 YNFKEQ. After removal of 4 bases from V and 4 bases from J, the junction contained 8 bases not matched to a gene. The CDR3 loop spans 17 amino acids. In DNA, the CDR3 is TGTGCCAGCAGCCTGTTATGGACTAGCGGGACTTACAATGAGCAGTTCTTC. This codes for CASSLLWTSGTYNEQFF.

About this clonotype: This could be a read error, since a much larger clone is one nucleotide away. The chain uses TRBV6-5 and TRBJ2-2; the D is unclear. Per germline, CDR1 MNHEY and CDR2 SVGAGI. The CDR3 is made up of 12 amino acids. CDR3 in DNA: TGTGCCGGCAGTACCGGGTTCGGGGAGCTGTTTTTT. Amino acids: CAGSTGFGELFF.

The chain is built from TRBV19 and TRBJ2-1, with TRBD1 identical over 12 bases. CDR3 size: 23 residues. The germline V gene encodes CDR1 LNHDA and CDR2 SQIVND (reference sequence). The junction had 23 bases not matched to a gene; V was cut back by 5 bases and J by 0 bases. The CDR3: CASSPGTGGQFGGRIASYNEQFF. CDR3 nucleotide sequence: TGTGCCAGTAGTCCCGGGACAGGGGGCCAGTTTGGCGGGAGAATTGCCTCCTACAATGAGCAGTTCTTC.